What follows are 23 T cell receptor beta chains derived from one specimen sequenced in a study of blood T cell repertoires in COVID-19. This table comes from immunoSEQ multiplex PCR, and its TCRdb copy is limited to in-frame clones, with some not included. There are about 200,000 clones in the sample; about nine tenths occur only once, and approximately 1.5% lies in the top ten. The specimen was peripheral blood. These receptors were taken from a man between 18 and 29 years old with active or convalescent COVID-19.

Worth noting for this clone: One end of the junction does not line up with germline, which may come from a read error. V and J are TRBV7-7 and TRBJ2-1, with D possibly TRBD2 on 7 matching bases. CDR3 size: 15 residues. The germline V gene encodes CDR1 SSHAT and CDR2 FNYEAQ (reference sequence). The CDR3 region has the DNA TGTGCTAGCAGTACCGGTGGGGGGGCTGTGAATGAGCAGTTCTTC. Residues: CASSTGGGAVNEQFF.

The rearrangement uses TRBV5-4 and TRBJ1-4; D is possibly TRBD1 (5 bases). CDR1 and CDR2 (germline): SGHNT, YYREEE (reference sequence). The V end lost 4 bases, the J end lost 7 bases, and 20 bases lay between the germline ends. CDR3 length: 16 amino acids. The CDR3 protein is CASSTSGAGFVEKLFF. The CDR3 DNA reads TGTGCCAGCAGCACCTCCGGGGCGGGGTTTGTTGAAAAACTGTTTTTT.

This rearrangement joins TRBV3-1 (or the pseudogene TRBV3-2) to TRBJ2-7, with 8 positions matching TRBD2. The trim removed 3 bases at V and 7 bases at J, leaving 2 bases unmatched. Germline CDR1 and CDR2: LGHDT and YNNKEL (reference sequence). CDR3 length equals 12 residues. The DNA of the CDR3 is TGTGCCAGCAGCCACTCTAGCGGGGAGCAGTACTTC. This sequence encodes CASSHSSGEQYF.

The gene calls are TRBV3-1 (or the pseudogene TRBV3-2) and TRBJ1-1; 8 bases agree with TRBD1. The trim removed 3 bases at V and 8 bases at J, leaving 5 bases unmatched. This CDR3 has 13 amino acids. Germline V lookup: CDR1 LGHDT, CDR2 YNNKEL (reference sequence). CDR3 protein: CASSHGTGSEAFF. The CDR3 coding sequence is TGTGCCAGCAGCCACGGGACAGGATCAGAAGCTTTCTTT.

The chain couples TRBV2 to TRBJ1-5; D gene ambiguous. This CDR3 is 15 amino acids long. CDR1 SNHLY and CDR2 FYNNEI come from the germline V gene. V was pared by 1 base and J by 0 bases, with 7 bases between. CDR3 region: CASSEGQRSNQPQHF. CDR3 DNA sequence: TGTGCCAGCAGTGAAGGGCAGCGTAGCAATCAGCCCCAGCATTTT.

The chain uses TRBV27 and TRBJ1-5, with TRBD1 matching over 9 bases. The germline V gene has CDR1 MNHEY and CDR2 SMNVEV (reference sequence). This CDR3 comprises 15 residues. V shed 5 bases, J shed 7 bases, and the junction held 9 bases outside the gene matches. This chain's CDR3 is CASSLLGTGRQPQHF. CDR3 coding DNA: TGTGCCAGCAGTCTTCTAGGGACAGGGAGACAGCCCCAGCATTTT.

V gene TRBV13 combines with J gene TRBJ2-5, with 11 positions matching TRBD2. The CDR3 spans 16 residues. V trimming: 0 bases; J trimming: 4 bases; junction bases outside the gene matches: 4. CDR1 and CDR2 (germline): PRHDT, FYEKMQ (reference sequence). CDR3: CASSLGLAGVGETQYF. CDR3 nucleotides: TGTGCCAGCAGCTTAGGACTAGCGGGAGTGGGAGAGACCCAGTACTTC. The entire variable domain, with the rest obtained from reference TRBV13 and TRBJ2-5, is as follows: AAGVIQSPRHLIKEKRETATLKCYPIPRHDTVYWYQQGPGQDPQFLISFYEKMQSDKGSIPDRFSAQQFSDYHSELNMSSLELGDSALYFCASSLGLAGVGETQYFGPGTRLLVL.

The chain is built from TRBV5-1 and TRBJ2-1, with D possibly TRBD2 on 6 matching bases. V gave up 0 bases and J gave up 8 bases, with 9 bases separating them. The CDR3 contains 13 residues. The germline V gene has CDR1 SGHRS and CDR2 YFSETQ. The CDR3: CASSLGGVDEQFF. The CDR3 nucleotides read TGCGCCAGCAGCTTGGGCGGGGTGGATGAGCAGTTCTTC. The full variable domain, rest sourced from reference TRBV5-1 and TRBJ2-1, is KAGVTQTPRYLIKTRGQQVTLSCSPISGHRSVSWYQQTPGQGLQFLFEYFSETQRNKGNFPGRFSGRQFSNSRSEMNVSTLELGDSALYLCASSLGGVDEQFFGPGTRLTVL.

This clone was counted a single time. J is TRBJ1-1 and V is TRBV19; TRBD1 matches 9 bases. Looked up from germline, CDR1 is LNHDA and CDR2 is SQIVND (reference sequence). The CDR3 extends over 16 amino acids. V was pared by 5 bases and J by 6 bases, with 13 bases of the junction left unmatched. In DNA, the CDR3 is TGTGCCAGTAGTGCGCGTATGGACAGGGGTAGGGCTGAAGCTTTCTTT. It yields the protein CASSARMDRGRAEAFF.

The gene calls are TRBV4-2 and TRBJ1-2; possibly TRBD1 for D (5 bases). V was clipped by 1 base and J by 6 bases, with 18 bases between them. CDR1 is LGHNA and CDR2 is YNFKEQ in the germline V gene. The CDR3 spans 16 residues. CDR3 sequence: CASSQAFGGGVDGYTF. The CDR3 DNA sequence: TGTGCCAGCAGCCAAGCGTTCGGGGGGGGTGTCGATGGCTACACCTTC.

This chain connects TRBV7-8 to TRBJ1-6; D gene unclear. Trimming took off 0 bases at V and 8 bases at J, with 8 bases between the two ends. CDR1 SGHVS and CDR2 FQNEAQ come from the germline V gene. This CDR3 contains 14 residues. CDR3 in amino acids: CASSLASGYSPLHF. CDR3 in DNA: TGTGCCAGCAGCTTAGCATCGGGGTATTCACCCCTCCACTTT.

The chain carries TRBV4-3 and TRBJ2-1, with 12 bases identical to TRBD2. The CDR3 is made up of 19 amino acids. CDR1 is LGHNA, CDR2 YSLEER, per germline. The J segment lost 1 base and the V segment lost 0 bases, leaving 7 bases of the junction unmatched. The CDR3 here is CASSQDLAGGSRSYNEQFF. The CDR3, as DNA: TGCGCCAGCAGCCAAGATCTAGCGGGAGGGTCCCGGTCCTACAATGAGCAGTTCTTC.

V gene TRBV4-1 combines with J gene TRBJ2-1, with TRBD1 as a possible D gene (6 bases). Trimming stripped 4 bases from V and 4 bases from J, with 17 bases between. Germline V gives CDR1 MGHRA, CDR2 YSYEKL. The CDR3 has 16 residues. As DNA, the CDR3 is TGCGCCAGCAGCCGGTCTCAGGGGAGTGGTTACAATGAGCAGTTCTTC. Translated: CASSRSQGSGYNEQFF.

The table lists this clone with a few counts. CDR3 protein: CASSLGGSSSEAFF. CDR3 coding DNA: TGTGCCAGCAGCTTAGGTGGCTCGTCATCTGAAGCTTTCTTT. The chain is built from TRBV11-3 and TRBJ1-1; no firm D call. The V end was cut by 1 base, the J end by 6 bases, with 12 bases between. CDR1 is SGHNT and CDR2 is YENEEA in the germline V gene. The CDR3 has 14 residues.

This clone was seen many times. Here the CDR3 DNA reads TGTGCCAGCAGCTTAAGAGGTGAGCAGTTCTTC. Residues: CASSLRGEQFF. This chain links TRBV7-9 with TRBJ2-1, with D unclear. Trimming left V 2 bases short and J 9 bases short, with 5 bases between. Germline assignment: CDR1 SEHNR and CDR2 FQNEAQ (reference sequence). The CDR3 extends over 11 amino acids.

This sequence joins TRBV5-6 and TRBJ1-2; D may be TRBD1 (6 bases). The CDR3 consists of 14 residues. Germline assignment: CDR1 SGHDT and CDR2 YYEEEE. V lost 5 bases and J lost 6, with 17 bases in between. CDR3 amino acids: CASRSSWPGDGYTF. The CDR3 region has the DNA TGTGCCAGCAGGTCCTCCTGGCCAGGGGATGGCTACACCTTC.

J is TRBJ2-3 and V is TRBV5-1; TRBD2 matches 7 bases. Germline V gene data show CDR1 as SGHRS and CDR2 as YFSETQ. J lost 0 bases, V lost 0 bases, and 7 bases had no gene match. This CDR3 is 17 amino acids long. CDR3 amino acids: CASSLEGRRGSTDTQYF. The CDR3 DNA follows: TGCGCCAGCAGCTTGGAGGGACGGCGGGGGAGCACAGATACGCAGTATTTT.

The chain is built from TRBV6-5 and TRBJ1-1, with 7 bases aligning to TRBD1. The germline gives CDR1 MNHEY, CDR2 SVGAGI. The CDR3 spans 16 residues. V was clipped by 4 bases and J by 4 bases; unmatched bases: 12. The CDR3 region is CASSSLPTGLVTEAFF. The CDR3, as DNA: TGTGCCAGCAGTTCCCTTCCGACAGGGCTGGTCACTGAAGCTTTCTTT.

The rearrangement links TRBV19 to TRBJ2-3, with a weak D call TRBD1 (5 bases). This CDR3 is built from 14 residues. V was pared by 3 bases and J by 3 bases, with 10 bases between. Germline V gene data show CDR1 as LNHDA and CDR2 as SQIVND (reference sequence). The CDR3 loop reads CASSIDRQTDTQYF. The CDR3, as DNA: TGTGCCAGTAGTATCGACCGACAGACAGATACGCAGTATTTT. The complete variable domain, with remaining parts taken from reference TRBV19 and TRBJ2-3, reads DGGITQSPKYLFRKEGQNVTLSCEQNLNHDAMYWYRQDPGQGLRLIYYSQIVNDFQKGDIAEGYSVSREKKESFPLTVTSAQKNPTAFYLCASSIDRQTDTQYFGPGTRLTVL.

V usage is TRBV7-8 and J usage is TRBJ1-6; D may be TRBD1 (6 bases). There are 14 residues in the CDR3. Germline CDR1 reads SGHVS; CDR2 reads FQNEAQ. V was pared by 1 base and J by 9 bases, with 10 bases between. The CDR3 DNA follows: TGTGCCAGCAGCTTAGGCCAGGGGAGTTCACCCCTCCACTTT. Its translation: CASSLGQGSSPLHF.

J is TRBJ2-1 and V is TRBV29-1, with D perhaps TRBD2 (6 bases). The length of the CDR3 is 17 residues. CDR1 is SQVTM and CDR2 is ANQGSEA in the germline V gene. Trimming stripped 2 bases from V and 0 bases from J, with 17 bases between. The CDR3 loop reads CSVETGVHTSSYNEQFF. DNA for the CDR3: TGCAGCGTTGAAACGGGGGTCCATACAAGCTCCTACAATGAGCAGTTCTTC.

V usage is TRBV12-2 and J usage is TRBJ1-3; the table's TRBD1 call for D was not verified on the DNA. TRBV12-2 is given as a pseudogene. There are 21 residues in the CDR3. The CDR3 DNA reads TGTGCAAGTCGCTTAGCCGGGACGGGACAGGGGCTCCCGATCTCTGGAAACACCATATATTTT. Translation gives CASRLAGTGQGLPISGNTIYF.

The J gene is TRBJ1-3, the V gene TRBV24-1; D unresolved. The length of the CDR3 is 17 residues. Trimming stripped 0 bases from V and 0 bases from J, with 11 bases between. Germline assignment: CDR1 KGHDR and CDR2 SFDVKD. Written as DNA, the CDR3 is TGTGCCACCAGTGATTTGCAACGACTGGGCTCTGGAAACACCATATATTTT. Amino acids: CATSDLQRLGSGNTIYF.